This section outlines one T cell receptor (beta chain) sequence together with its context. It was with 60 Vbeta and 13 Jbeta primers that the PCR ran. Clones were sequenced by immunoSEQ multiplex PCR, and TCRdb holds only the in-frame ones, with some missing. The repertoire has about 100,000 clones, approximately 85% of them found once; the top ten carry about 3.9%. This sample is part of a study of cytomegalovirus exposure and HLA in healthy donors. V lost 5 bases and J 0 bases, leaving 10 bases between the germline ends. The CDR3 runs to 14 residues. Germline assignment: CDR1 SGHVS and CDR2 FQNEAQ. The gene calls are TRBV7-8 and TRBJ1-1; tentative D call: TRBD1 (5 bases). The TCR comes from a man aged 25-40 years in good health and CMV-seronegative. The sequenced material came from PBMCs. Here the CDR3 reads CASSPQVLNTEAFF. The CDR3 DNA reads TGTGCCAGCAGCCCACAGGTCCTGAACACTGAAGCTTTCTTT.